These T cell receptor beta chains were read from a single sample in a study of blood T cell repertoires in COVID-19. The repertoire was sequenced with immunoSEQ multiplex PCR; TCRdb's copy has only in-frame clones and lacks some. This table has about 140,000 clones, approximately 92% appearing once. What was sequenced was peripheral blood. The receptors were gathered from an older woman with active COVID-19. The CDR3 runs from the conserved cysteine through the conserved F or W. Fields, in order: V gene, J gene, clone size, D gene, CDR3 protein, CDR3 DNA. D genes are given only for firm matches. The listing skips clone size in some rows; elsewhere it reads once, few, many or a size class.

V gene: TRBV16
J gene: TRBJ2-2
clone size: -
D gene: TRBD1
CDR3 protein: CASSQGQTNTGELFF
CDR3 DNA: TGTGCCAGCAGCCAGGGACAGACGAACACCGGGGAGCTGTTTTTT

V gene: TRBV11-2
J gene: TRBJ1-1
clone size: -
D gene: TRBD1
CDR3 protein: CASSLAGQGRAEAFF
CDR3 DNA: TGTGCCAGCAGCTTAGCCGGACAGGGAAGGGCTGAAGCTTTCTTT

V gene: TRBV7-2
J gene: TRBJ2-7
clone size: -
D gene: -
CDR3 protein: CASSPGSTPREQYF
CDR3 DNA: TGTGCCAGCAGCCCCGGTTCTACCCCCAGGGAGCAGTACTTC

V gene: TRBV5-1
J gene: TRBJ1-5
clone size: once
D gene: TRBD1
CDR3 protein: CASSLGGQDNQPQHF
CDR3 DNA: TGCGCCAGCAGCTTGGGCGGACAGGACAATCAGCCCCAGCATTTT

V gene: TRBV7-2
J gene: TRBJ2-7
clone size: -
D gene: TRBD2
CDR3 protein: CASSLGLAGTSYEQYF
CDR3 DNA: TGTGCCAGCAGCCTCGGACTAGCGGGGACCTCCTACGAGCAGTACTTC

V gene: TRBV7-9
J gene: TRBJ1-6
clone size: few
D gene: TRBD1
CDR3 protein: CASNRDSPNSPLHF
CDR3 DNA: TGTGCCAGCAACCGGGACAGCCCAAATTCACCCCTCCACTTT

V gene: TRBV5-1
J gene: TRBJ2-1
clone size: -
D gene: TRBD2
CDR3 protein: CASSPVPVGGRYNEQFF
CDR3 DNA: TGCGCCAGCAGCCCGGTCCCCGTTGGCGGGAGGTACAATGAGCAGTTCTTC

V gene: TRBV19
J gene: TRBJ1-1
clone size: -
D gene: -
CDR3 protein: CASSWGGSQGTEAFF
CDR3 DNA: TGTGCCAGTAGTTGGGGAGGAAGTCAGGGCACTGAAGCTTTCTTT

V gene: TRBV27
J gene: TRBJ2-5
clone size: -
D gene: -
CDR3 protein: CASSLSGTRGLGGTQYF
CDR3 DNA: TGTGCCAGCAGTTTATCCGGGACTCGGGGTTTGGGAGGAACCCAGTACTTC

V gene: TRBV10-3
J gene: TRBJ1-2
clone size: once
D gene: -
CDR3 protein: CAISAEGAGYGYTF
CDR3 DNA: TGTGCCATCAGTGCGGAGGGTGCAGGCTATGGCTACACCTTC

V gene: TRBV18
J gene: TRBJ2-3
clone size: -
D gene: -
CDR3 protein: CASSVDISTDTQYF
CDR3 DNA: TGTGCCAGCTCAGTAGACATTAGCACAGATACGCAGTATTTT

V gene: TRBV13
J gene: TRBJ2-3
clone size: -
D gene: TRBD2
CDR3 protein: CASSSTGTSGRDYTDTQYF
CDR3 DNA: TGTGCCAGCAGCTCCACCGGGACTAGCGGGAGGGATTACACAGATACGCAGTATTTT

V gene: TRBV4-3
J gene: TRBJ2-5
clone size: once
D gene: TRBD2
CDR3 protein: CASSQDRAGGATQYF
CDR3 DNA: TGCGCCAGCAGCCAAGACAGGGCGGGGGGTGCGACCCAGTACTTC

V gene: TRBV7-8
J gene: TRBJ1-2
clone size: -
D gene: TRBD1
CDR3 protein: CASSPRTGYDGYTF
CDR3 DNA: TGTGCCAGCAGCCCGCGGACAGGTTACGATGGCTACACCTTC

V gene: TRBV5-6
J gene: TRBJ2-1
clone size: -
D gene: TRBD1
CDR3 protein: CASSSGQGRGNEQFF
CDR3 DNA: TGTGCCAGCAGCTCGGGACAGGGGAGGGGCAATGAGCAGTTCTTC

V gene: TRBV11-2
J gene: TRBJ1-2
clone size: -
D gene: TRBD1
CDR3 protein: CASSSDRGYGYTF
CDR3 DNA: TGTGCCAGCAGCTCGGACAGGGGCTATGGCTACACCTTC

V gene: TRBV9
J gene: TRBJ2-1
clone size: -
D gene: -
CDR3 protein: CASSPAARPYNEQFF
CDR3 DNA: TGTGCCAGCAGCCCCGCCGCGCGCCCGTACAATGAGCAGTTCTTC

V gene: TRBV27
J gene: TRBJ2-3
clone size: -
D gene: TRBD2
CDR3 protein: CASSFSPGTSGGNTDTQYF
CDR3 DNA: TGTGCCAGCAGTTTTTCCCCCGGGACTAGCGGGGGCAACACAGATACGCAGTATTTT

V gene: TRBV10-2
J gene: TRBJ1-1
clone size: -
D gene: -
CDR3 protein: CASSASPRQGTEAFF
CDR3 DNA: TGCGCCAGCAGCGCAAGTCCGCGGCAGGGAACTGAAGCTTTCTTT

V gene: TRBV7-2
J gene: TRBJ2-5
clone size: -
D gene: TRBD2
CDR3 protein: CASSLTGLAGETQYF
CDR3 DNA: TGTGCCAGCAGCTTGACGGGACTAGCTGGGGAGACCCAGTACTTC

V gene: TRBV12-1
J gene: TRBJ1-5
clone size: -
D gene: -
CDR3 protein: CASSRRGNQPQHF
CDR3 DNA: TGTGCCAGCAGCCGCAGGGGCAATCAGCCCCAGCATTTT

V gene: TRBV4-1
J gene: TRBJ1-5
clone size: few
D gene: -
CDR3 protein: CASSQDTFGNQPQHF
CDR3 DNA: TGCGCCAGCAGCCAAGACACCTTCGGTAATCAGCCCCAGCATTTT

V gene: TRBV27
J gene: TRBJ2-1
clone size: -
D gene: TRBD2
CDR3 protein: CASSRPSGKGNYNEQFF
CDR3 DNA: TGTGCCAGCTCCCGACCTAGCGGGAAGGGGAACTACAATGAGCAGTTCTTC

V gene: TRBV4-2
J gene: TRBJ2-1
clone size: -
D gene: -
CDR3 protein: CASSQITGDNEQFF
CDR3 DNA: TGTGCCAGCAGCCAAATCACCGGGGACAATGAGCAGTTCTTC

V gene: TRBV11-3
J gene: TRBJ2-2
clone size: -
D gene: -
CDR3 protein: CASSKGFNGAGELFF
CDR3 DNA: TGTGCCAGCAGTAAAGGCTTTAACGGAGCCGGGGAGCTGTTTTTT

V gene: TRBV28
J gene: TRBJ2-3
clone size: -
D gene: TRBD2
CDR3 protein: CASSPYRSGRARTDTQYF
CDR3 DNA: TGTGCCAGCAGTCCCTATAGGAGCGGGAGGGCCCGCACAGATACGCAGTATTTT

V gene: TRBV7-2
J gene: TRBJ2-2
clone size: -
D gene: -
CDR3 protein: CASSSLRTDTGELFF
CDR3 DNA: TGTGCCAGCAGCTCACTACGGACAGACACCGGGGAGCTGTTTTTT

V gene: TRBV19
J gene: TRBJ2-2
clone size: -
D gene: -
CDR3 protein: CASSALGAGTGELFF
CDR3 DNA: TGTGCCAGTAGTGCATTAGGGGCTGGCACCGGGGAGCTGTTTTTT

V gene: TRBV2
J gene: TRBJ2-7
clone size: -
D gene: -
CDR3 protein: CASMNSGIRAYEQYF
CDR3 DNA: TGTGCCAGCATGAACTCGGGGATCCGTGCCTACGAGCAGTACTTC

V gene: TRBV21-1
J gene: TRBJ2-5
clone size: -
D gene: -
CDR3 protein: CASRLAGGETQYF
CDR3 DNA: TGTGCCAGCAGATTAGCGGGAGGTGAAACCCAGTACTTC

V gene: TRBV4-1
J gene: TRBJ2-7
clone size: once
D gene: TRBD1
CDR3 protein: CASSVGGTGLDEQYF
CDR3 DNA: TGCGCCAGCAGCGTCGGAGGGACAGGGTTGGACGAGCAGTACTTC

V gene: TRBV30
J gene: TRBJ2-7
clone size: -
D gene: TRBD2
CDR3 protein: CACTLISGEDYEQYF
CDR3 DNA: TGTGCCTGCACGTTAATTAGCGGGGAGGATTACGAGCAGTACTTC